These 18 T cell receptor beta chains came from one sample sequenced in a study of blood T cell repertoires in COVID-19. TCRdb's copy holds only in-frame clones and misses some; the assay was immunoSEQ multiplex PCR. The sample records roughly 200,000 clones, about nine tenths being singletons. Sequenced material: peripheral blood. These receptors all come from an elderly man with acute or convalescent COVID-19.

This clone was recorded a few times. V and J are TRBV2 and TRBJ1-4; TRBD1 matches 7 bases. The CDR3 totals 15 residues. The ends lost 3 bases at V and 5 bases at J; junction bases unmatched: 6. Germline CDR1 is SNHLY and CDR2 is FYNNEI. CDR3 DNA sequence: TGTGCCAGCAGTGAGGGTACAGGGGTAAATGAAAAACTGTTTTTT. This encodes CASSEGTGVNEKLFF.

The gene calls are TRBV19 and TRBJ2-3; perhaps TRBD2 as D (6 bases). Germline V gives CDR1 LNHDA, CDR2 SQIVND (reference sequence). V was pared by 9 bases and J by 0 bases, with 13 bases between. The CDR3 is 14 residues long. CDR3 DNA sequence: TGTGCCAGCAGGTCGGGGGATAGCACAGATACGCAGTATTTT. Translated, it gives CASRSGDSTDTQYF.

This sequence joins TRBV5-1 and TRBJ1-3, with TRBD1 as a possible D gene (5 bases). This CDR3 has 15 amino acids. V was trimmed by 5 bases and J by 1 base, leaving 13 bases between them. Per germline, CDR1 SGHRS and CDR2 YFSETQ. CDR3 coding DNA: TGCGCCAGCAGGTTAGACAGTTCTTCTGGAAACACCATATATTTT. Residues: CASRLDSSSGNTIYF.

The J gene is TRBJ1-3, the V gene TRBV18; D uncertain. Germline V gives CDR1 KGHSH, CDR2 LQKENI. The CDR3 totals 17 residues. V lost 3 bases and J lost 0, with 15 bases in between. For the CDR3, the DNA is TGTGCCAGCTCACCCAGTCGGGGAAGAAGCTCTGGAAACACCATATATTTT. As protein: CASSPSRGRSSGNTIYF. Looking up the rest from reference TRBV18 and TRBJ1-3 gives the full variable domain: NAGVMQNPRHLVRRRGQEARLRCSPMKGHSHVYWYRQLPEEGLKFMVYLQKENIIDESGMPKERFSAEFPKEGPSILRIQQVVRGDSAAYFCASSPSRGRSSGNTIYFGEGSWLTVV.

This clone was seen a handful of times. The chain uses TRBV11-2 and TRBJ1-4; D is perhaps TRBD1 (6 bases). V dropped 8 bases and J dropped 7 bases, with 14 bases sitting between them. Germline V lookup: CDR1 SGHAT, CDR2 FQNNGV. CDR3 length: 13 residues. CDR3 DNA: TGTGCCAGCCGAGGACAGTCGGCTGAAAAACTGTTTTTT. This gives the protein CASRGQSAEKLFF.

J is TRBJ1-1 and V is TRBV6-6; TRBD1 might be the D (5 bases). CDR3 length: 16 amino acids. Deletions cut 2 bases from V and 0 bases from J, with 13 bases between. The V gene's germline CDR1 is MNHNY and CDR2 SVGAGI (reference sequence). The CDR3 region is CASSYPPGVMNTEAFF. Written as DNA, the CDR3 is TGTGCCAGCAGTTACCCGCCGGGGGTAATGAACACTGAAGCTTTCTTT.

The table lists this clone with a count of one. The chain combines TRBV19 with TRBJ2-6; unclear D gene. This CDR3 has 15 residues. Per germline, CDR1 LNHDA and CDR2 SQIVND (reference sequence). V lost 0 bases and J 4 bases, leaving 7 bases between the germline ends. The CDR3 sequence is CASSIEWAGANVLTF. DNA for the CDR3: TGTGCCAGTAGTATAGAATGGGCAGGGGCCAACGTCCTGACTTTC. Full variable domain (rest looked up from reference TRBV19 and TRBJ2-6): DGGITQSPKYLFRKEGQNVTLSCEQNLNHDAMYWYRQDPGQGLRLIYYSQIVNDFQKGDIAEGYSVSREKKESFPLTVTSAQKNPTAFYLCASSIEWAGANVLTFGAGSRLTVL.

The V gene is TRBV7-9, the J gene TRBJ2-7, with 7 bases identical to TRBD2. J was trimmed by 0 bases and V by 0 bases; bases with no gene match: 2. The CDR3 totals 15 residues. In germline, CDR1 is SEHNR, CDR2 FQNEAQ (reference sequence). This CDR3 reads CASSLAGGSSYEQYF. The CDR3 coding sequence is TGTGCCAGCAGCTTAGCGGGCGGGAGCTCCTACGAGCAGTACTTC.

This chain joins TRBV19 and TRBJ2-2; 10 bases are shared with TRBD2. CDR3 length: 14 residues. In germline, CDR1 is LNHDA, CDR2 SQIVND (reference sequence). Trimming cost V 11 bases and J 1 base; bases outside gene matches: 4. The CDR3: CAGRLAGNTGELFF. Written as DNA, the CDR3 is TGTGCCGGGAGACTAGCGGGGAACACCGGGGAGCTGTTTTTT.

The chain couples TRBV6-5 to TRBJ1-1; D gene ambiguous. The V end was cut by 6 bases, the J end by 5 bases, with 13 bases between. The CDR3 is made up of 13 amino acids. In germline, CDR1 is MNHEY, CDR2 SVGAGI. In DNA, the CDR3 is TGTGCCAGCAGATCCGGGATGGGGACTGAAGCTTTCTTT. Amino acids: CASRSGMGTEAFF.

V and J are TRBV18 and TRBJ2-7; a possible D gene is TRBD2 (6 bases). The length of the CDR3 is 15 residues. Trimming pared 1 base from V and 0 bases from J, leaving 10 bases between. Germline V CDR1 and CDR2: KGHSH, LQKENI. The CDR3 DNA reads TGTGCCAGCTCACCACTTGGGGGGAGCTCCTACGAGCAGTACTTC. Its translation: CASSPLGGSSYEQYF.

This sequence joins TRBV28 and TRBJ1-2; TRBD1 is a possible D gene (6 bases). From germline, CDR1 is MDHEN and CDR2 SYDVKM. The CDR3 has 12 amino acids. V was clipped by 7 bases and J by 4 bases, with 10 bases between them. This chain's CDR3 is CASTRGGYGYTF. DNA of the CDR3: TGTGCCAGCACCCGAGGGGGCTATGGCTACACCTTC.

The chain combines TRBV5-1 with TRBJ2-6, with no clear D. V was clipped by 4 bases and J by 0 bases, with 11 bases between them. CDR1 is SGHRS, CDR2 YFSETQ, per germline. This CDR3 spans 16 amino acids. In DNA form, the CDR3 reads TGCGCCAGCAGCCTTAACTTGAACTCTGGGGCCAACGTCCTGACTTTC. Its translation is CASSLNLNSGANVLTF.

This chain uses TRBV30 with TRBJ1-4; the match to TRBD1 covers 7 bases. Germline CDR1 reads GTSNPN; CDR2 reads SVGIG (reference sequence). V was pared by 3 bases and J by 0 bases, with 7 bases of the junction left unmatched. The CDR3 covers 16 residues. The CDR3 sequence is CAWRKGTATTNEKLFF. In DNA form, the CDR3 reads TGTGCCTGGAGAAAAGGGACAGCGACAACTAATGAAAAACTGTTTTTT. The full variable domain, in which reference TRBV30 and TRBJ1-4 provide the parts outside the CDR3, is SQTIHQWPATLVQPVGSPLSLECTVEGTSNPNLYWYRQAAGRGLQLLFYSVGIGQISSEVPQNLSASRPQDRQFILSSKKLLLSDSGFYLCAWRKGTATTNEKLFFGSGTQLSVL.

V is TRBV10-3 and J is TRBJ1-2, with TRBD1 identical over 9 bases. The CDR3 is made up of 16 amino acids. The J segment lost 8 bases and the V segment lost 3 bases, leaving 13 bases of the junction unmatched. Germline lookup yields CDR1 ENHRY and CDR2 SYGVKD. CDR3 nucleotides: TGTGCCATCAGTGACTCAGGACAGGGGTTGAAGTGGGGCTACACCTTC. It is translated as CAISDSGQGLKWGYTF.

The rearrangement joins TRBV19 to TRBJ2-7; TRBD1 is a possible D gene (6 bases). V lost 2 bases, J lost 4 bases, and 21 bases lay in between. The CDR3 loop spans 17 amino acids. Looked up from germline, CDR1 is LNHDA and CDR2 is SQIVND (reference sequence). CDR3 bases: TGTGCCAGTAGTATATCCTCTGGACAGTTTCAGGGGTACGAGCAGTACTTC. It yields the protein CASSISSGQFQGYEQYF. Looking up the rest from reference TRBV19 and TRBJ2-7 gives the full variable domain: DGGITQSPKYLFRKEGQNVTLSCEQNLNHDAMYWYRQDPGQGLRLIYYSQIVNDFQKGDIAEGYSVSREKKESFPLTVTSAQKNPTAFYLCASSISSGQFQGYEQYFGPGTRLTVT.

V is TRBV3-1 (or the pseudogene TRBV3-2) and J is TRBJ2-2; 7 bases fit TRBD2. The CDR3 is 16 residues long. The V gene's germline CDR1 is LGHDT and CDR2 YNNKEL (reference sequence). V gave up 1 base and J gave up 4 bases; unmatched junction bases: 6. CDR3 nucleotides: TGTGCCAGCAGCCAAGGACGCGGGGGTATCACCGGGGAGCTGTTTTTT. This encodes CASSQGRGGITGELFF.

The rearrangement joins TRBV10-3 to TRBJ1-5; D is possibly TRBD1 (5 bases). Germline V gene sequence: CDR1 ENHRY, CDR2 SYGVKD. V dropped 0 bases and J dropped 0 bases, with 12 bases sitting between them. This CDR3 has 17 residues. Here the CDR3 reads CAISESILGGSNQPQHF. The CDR3 DNA follows: TGTGCCATCAGTGAGTCCATTTTGGGGGGTAGCAATCAGCCCCAGCATTTT.